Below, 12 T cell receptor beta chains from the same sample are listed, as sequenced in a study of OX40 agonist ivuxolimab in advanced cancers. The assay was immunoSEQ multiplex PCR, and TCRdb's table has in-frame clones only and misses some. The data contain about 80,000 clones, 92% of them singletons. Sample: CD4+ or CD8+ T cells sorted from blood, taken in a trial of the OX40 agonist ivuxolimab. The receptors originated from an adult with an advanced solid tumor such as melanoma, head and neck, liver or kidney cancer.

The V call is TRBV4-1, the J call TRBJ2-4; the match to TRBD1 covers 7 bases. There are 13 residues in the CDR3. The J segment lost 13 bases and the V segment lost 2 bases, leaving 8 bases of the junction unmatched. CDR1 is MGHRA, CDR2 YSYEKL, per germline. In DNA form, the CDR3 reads TGCGCCAGCAGCCAACTCACACCGGGACAGCAGTACTTC. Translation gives CASSQLTPGQQYF.

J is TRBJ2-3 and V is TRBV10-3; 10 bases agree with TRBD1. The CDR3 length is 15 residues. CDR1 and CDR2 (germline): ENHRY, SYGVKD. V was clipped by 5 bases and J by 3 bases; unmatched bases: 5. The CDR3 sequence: CAISRDRGVTDTQYF. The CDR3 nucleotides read TGTGCCATCAGTCGGGACAGGGGCGTTACAGATACGCAGTATTTT.

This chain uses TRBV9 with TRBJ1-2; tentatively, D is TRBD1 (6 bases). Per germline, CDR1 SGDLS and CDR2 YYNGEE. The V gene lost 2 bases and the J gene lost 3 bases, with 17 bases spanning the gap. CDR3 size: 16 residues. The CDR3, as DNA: TGTGCCAGCAGCGTGGGGACACCGATTTCTGACTATGGCTACACCTTC. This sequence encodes CASSVGTPISDYGYTF.

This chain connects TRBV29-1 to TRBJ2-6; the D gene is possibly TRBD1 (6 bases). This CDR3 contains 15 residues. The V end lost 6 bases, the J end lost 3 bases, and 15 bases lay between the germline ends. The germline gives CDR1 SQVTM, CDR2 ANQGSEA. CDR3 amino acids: CSVINRVSGANVLTF. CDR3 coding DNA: TGCAGCGTGATCAACAGGGTTAGTGGGGCCAACGTCCTGACTTTC.

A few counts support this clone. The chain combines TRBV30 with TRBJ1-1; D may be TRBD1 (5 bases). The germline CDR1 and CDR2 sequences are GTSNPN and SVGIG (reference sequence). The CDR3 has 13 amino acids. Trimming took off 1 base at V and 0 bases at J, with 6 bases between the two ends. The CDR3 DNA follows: TGTGCCTGGAGTGAACAGGTGAACACTGAAGCTTTCTTT. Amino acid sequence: CAWSEQVNTEAFF. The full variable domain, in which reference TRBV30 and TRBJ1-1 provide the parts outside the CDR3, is SQTIHQWPATLVQPVGSPLSLECTVEGTSNPNLYWYRQAAGRGLQLLFYSVGIGQISSEVPQNLSASRPQDRQFILSSKKLLLSDSGFYLCAWSEQVNTEAFFGQGTRLTVV.

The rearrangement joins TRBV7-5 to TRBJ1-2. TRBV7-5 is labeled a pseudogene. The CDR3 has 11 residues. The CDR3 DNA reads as TGTGTCAGAAGCTGGGGGGAGGGCTACACCTTC. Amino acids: CVRSWGEGYTF.

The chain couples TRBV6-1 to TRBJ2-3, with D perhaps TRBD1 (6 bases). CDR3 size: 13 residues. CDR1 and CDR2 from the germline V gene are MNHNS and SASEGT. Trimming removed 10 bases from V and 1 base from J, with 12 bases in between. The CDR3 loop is CATPGDRTDTQYF. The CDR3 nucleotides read TGTGCCACCCCAGGGGACCGCACAGATACGCAGTATTTT.

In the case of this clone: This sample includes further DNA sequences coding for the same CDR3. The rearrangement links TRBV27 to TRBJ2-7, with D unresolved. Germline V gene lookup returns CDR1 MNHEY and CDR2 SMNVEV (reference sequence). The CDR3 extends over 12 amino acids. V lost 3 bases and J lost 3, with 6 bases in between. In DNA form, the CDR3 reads TGTGCCAGCAGTTTGCTCGGCTACGAGCAGTACTTC. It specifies CASSLLGYEQYF.

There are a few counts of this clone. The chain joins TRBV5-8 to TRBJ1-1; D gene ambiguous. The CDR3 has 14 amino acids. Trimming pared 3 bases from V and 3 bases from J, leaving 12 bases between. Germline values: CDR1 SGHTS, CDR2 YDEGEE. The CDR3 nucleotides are TGTGCCAGCAGCTCTCGAACCCGGGACACTGAAGCTTTCTTT. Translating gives CASSSRTRDTEAFF. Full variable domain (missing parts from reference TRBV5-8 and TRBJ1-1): EAGVTQSPTHLIKTRGQQATLRCSPISGHTSVYWYQQALGLGLQFLLWYDEGEERNRGNFPPRFSGRQFPNYSSELNVNALELEDSALYLCASSSRTRDTEAFFGQGTRLTVV.

CDR3 region: CASSFFGSPLHF. The CDR3 DNA reads TGTGCCAGCAGCTTTTTCGGGTCACCCCTCCACTTT. This sequence joins TRBV5-4 and TRBJ1-6; no clear D gene. Germline lookup yields CDR1 SGHNT and CDR2 YYREEE (reference sequence). The ends were cut back, 2 bases at V and 10 bases at J, with 7 bases in the middle. CDR3 length equals 12 residues.

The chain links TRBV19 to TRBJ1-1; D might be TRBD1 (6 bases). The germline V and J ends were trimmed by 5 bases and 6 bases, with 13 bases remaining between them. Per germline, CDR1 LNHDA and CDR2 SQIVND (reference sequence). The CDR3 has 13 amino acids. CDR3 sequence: CASSVGPGAEAFF. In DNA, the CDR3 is TGTGCCAGTAGTGTGGGACCAGGGGCTGAAGCTTTCTTT.

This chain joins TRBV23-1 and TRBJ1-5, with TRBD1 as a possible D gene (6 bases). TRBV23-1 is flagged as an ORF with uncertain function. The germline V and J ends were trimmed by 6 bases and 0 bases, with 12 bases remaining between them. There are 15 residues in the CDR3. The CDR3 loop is CASRPQGLSNQPQHF. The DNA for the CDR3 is TGCGCCAGCAGACCACAGGGCCTTAGCAATCAGCCCCAGCATTTT.